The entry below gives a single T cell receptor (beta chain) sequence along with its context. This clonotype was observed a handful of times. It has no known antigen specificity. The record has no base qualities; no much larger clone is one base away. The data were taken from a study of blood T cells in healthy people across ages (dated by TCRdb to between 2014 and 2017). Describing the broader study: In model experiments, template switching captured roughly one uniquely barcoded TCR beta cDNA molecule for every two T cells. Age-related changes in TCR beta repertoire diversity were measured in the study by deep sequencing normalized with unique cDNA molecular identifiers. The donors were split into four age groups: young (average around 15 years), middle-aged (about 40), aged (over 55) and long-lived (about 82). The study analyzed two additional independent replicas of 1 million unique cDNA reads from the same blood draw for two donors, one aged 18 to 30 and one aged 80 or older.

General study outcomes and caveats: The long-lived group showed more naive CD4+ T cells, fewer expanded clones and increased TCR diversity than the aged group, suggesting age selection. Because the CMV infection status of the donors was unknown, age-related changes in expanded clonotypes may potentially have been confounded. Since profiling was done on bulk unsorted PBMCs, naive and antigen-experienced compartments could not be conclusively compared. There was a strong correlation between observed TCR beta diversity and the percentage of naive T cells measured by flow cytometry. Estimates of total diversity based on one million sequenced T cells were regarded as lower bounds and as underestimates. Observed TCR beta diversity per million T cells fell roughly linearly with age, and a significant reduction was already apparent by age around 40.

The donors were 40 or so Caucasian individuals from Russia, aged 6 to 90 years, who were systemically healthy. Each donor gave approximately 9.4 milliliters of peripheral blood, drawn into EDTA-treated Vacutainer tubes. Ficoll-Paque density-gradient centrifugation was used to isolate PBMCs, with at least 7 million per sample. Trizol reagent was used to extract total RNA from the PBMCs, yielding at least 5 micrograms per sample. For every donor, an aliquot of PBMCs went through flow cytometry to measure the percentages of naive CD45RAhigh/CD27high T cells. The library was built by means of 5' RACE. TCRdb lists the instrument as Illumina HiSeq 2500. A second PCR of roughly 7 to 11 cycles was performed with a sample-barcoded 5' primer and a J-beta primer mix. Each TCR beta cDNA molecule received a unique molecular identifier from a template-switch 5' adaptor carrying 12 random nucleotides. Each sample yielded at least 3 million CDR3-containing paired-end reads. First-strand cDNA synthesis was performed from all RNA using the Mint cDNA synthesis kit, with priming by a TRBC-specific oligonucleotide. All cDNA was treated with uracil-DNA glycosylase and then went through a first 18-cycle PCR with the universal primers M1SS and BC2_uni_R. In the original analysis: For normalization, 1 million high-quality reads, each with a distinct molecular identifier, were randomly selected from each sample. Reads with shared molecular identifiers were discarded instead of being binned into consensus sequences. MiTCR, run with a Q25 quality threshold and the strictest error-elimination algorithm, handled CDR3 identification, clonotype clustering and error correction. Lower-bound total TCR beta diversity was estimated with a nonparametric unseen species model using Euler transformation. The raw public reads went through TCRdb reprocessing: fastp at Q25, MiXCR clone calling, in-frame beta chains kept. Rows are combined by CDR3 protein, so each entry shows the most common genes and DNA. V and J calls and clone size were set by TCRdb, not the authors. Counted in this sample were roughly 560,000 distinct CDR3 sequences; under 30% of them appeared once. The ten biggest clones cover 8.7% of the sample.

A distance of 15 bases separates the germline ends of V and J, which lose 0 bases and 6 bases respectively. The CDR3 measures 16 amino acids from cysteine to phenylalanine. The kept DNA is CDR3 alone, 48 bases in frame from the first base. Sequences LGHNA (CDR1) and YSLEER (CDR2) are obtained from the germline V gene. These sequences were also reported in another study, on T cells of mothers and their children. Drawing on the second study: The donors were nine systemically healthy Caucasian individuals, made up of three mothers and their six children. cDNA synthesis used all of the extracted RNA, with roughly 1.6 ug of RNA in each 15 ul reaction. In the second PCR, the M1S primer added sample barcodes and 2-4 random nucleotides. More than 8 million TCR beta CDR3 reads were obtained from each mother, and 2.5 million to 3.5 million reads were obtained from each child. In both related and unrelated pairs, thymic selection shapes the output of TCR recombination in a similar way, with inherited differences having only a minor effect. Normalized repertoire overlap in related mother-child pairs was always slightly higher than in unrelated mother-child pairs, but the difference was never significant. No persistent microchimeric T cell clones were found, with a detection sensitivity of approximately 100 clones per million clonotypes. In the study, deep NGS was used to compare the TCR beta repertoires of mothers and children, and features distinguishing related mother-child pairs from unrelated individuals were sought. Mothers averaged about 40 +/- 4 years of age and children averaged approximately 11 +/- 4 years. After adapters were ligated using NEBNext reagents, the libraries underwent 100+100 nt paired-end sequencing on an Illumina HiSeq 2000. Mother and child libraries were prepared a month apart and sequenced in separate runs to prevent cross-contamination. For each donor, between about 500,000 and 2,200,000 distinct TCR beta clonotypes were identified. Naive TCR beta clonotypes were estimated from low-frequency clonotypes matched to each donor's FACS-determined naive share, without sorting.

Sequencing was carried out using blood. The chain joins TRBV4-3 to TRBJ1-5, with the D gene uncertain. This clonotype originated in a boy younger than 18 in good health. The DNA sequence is TGCGCCAGCAGCCAAGATCTTTCGGCGATGGGTCAGCCCCAGCATTTT. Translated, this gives CASSQDLSAMGQPQHF.